This T cell receptor (beta chain) was sequenced during a study of T-cell reconstitution after alpha-beta-depleted transplantation in children. The CDR3 is 15 residues long. V was shortened by 7 bases and J by 13 bases, with 29 bases between the two germline ends. Germline V gene data show CDR1 as MNHNS and CDR2 as SASEGT. In its sample, this clonotype was seen a few times. Unique molecular identifiers were built into the TCRbeta library. Each CDR3 protein is one row after TCRdb ran MiXCR on the PCR reads. Of roughly 350,000 distinct CDR3 sequences in the sample, about a tenth were seen once. This specimen consisted of PBMCs from the stem cell graft donor, obtained from the stem cell graft. This clonotype originated in a human donor who donated a stem cell graft to a child with acute lymphoblastic leukemia. The chain is built from TRBV6-1 and TRBJ2-7, with D perhaps matching TRBD2 (6 bases). CDR3 loop: CASTPFLTPGLPSYF. The CDR3 DNA reads as TGTGCCAGCACCCCTTTTCTCACCCCGGGACTTCCTTCATACTTC.